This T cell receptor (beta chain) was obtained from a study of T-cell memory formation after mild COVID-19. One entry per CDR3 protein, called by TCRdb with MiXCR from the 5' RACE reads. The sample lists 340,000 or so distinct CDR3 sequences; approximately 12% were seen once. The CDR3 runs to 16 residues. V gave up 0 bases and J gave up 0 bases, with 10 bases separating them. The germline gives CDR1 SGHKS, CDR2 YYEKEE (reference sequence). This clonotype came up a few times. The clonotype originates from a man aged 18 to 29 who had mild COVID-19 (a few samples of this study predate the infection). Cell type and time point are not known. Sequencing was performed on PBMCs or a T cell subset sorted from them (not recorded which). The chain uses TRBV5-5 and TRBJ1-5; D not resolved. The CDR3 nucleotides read TGTGCCAGCAGCTTGGACAGCTCTTATAGCAATCAGCCCCAGCATTTT. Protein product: CASSLDSSYSNQPQHF.